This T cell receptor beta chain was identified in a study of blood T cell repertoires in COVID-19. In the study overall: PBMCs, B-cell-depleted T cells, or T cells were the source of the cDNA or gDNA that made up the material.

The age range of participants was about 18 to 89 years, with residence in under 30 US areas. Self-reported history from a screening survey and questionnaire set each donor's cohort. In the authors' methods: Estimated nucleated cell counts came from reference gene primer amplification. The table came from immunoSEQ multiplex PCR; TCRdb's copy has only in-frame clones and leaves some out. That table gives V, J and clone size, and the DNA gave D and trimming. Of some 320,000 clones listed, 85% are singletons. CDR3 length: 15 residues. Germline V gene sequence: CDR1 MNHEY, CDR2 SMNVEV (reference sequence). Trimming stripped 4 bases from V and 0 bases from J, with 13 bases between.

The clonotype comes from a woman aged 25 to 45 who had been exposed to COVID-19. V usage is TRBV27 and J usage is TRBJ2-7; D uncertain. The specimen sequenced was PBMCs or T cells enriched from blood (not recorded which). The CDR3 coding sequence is TGTGCCAGCAGTTCCTCCCGACTGGTCTCCTACGAGCAGTACTTC. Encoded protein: CASSSSRLVSYEQYF.